This TCR beta chain came from a study of OX40 agonist ivuxolimab in advanced cancers. Clones were sequenced by immunoSEQ multiplex PCR, and TCRdb holds only the in-frame ones, with some missing. The table lists 31,000 or so clones, 80% to 95% of them singletons. The investigators sampled blood at baseline, at cycle 4 day 1, and at cycle 7 day 1. In germline, CDR1 is SQVTM, CDR2 ANQGSEA. The J segment lost 7 bases and the V segment lost 6 bases, leaving 9 bases of the junction unmatched. This CDR3 is 13 amino acids long. J is TRBJ2-1 and V is TRBV29-1; 7 nucleotides match TRBD2. The input for sequencing was CD4+ or CD8+ T cells sorted from blood, taken in a trial of the OX40 agonist ivuxolimab. This TCR came from an adult with an advanced solid tumor such as melanoma, head and neck, liver or kidney cancer. The DNA for the CDR3 is TGCAGCGTAGCCAGCGGGATCAAGAATGAGCAGTTCTTC. Translated: CSVASGIKNEQFF.